This T cell receptor (beta chain) was documented in a study of CD8+CD57+ T cells in acquired aplastic anemia. Regarding the study as a whole: Around 30 sequences, all CD8+ CDR3, were shared between patients and controls.

Template material for TCR beta VDJ and CDR3 profiling consisted of genomic DNA. TCRdb analysed the reads with MiXCR anew, one entry per CDR3 protein. The data show about half a million distinct CDR3 sequences, around 30% seen once. The CDR3 spans 13 residues. The germline gives CDR1 DFQATT, CDR2 SNEGSKA (reference sequence). V lost 4 bases and J 6 bases, leaving 15 bases between the germline ends. Patients sequenced had flow cytometry evidence of CD8+CD57+ cell expansion. Each of the patients presented with severe acquired aplastic anemia. This clonotype has at least ten counts. What it binds is unknown.

Sequencing was performed on sorted CD4+, CD8+, or CD8+CD57+ T cells (not recorded which) from PBMCs. The V gene is TRBV20-1, the J gene TRBJ1-2; D is unresolved. The origin of this receptor is a human donor with aplastic anemia. The CDR3 loop is CSANLLRRNGYTF. CDR3 coding DNA: TGCAGTGCTAACCTTTTAAGGCGGAATGGCTACACCTTC.